What follows are 23 T cell receptor beta chains derived from one specimen sequenced in a study of siplizumab effects on memory and regulatory T cells. The repertoire was sequenced with immunoSEQ multiplex PCR; TCRdb's copy has only in-frame clones and lacks some. This table has approximately 92,000 clones, just under 95% appearing once. The specimen sequenced was non-Treg CD4+ T cells sorted from blood. The source of these receptors is a human donor in good health.

The chain is built from TRBV9 and TRBJ1-3; 8 bases line up with TRBD1. V trimming: 5 bases; J trimming: 4 bases; junction bases outside the gene matches: 5. This CDR3 spans 14 amino acids. Per germline, CDR1 SGDLS and CDR2 YYNGEE. CDR3: CASRPGGAGNTIYF. CDR3 sequence (DNA): TGTGCCAGCAGACCAGGGGGCGCGGGAAACACCATATATTTT.

The chain carries TRBV6-5 and TRBJ2-5; TRBD1 is a possible D gene (6 bases). The J call is in doubt because the DNA end fits TRBJ2-7 better. CDR1 and CDR2 (germline): MNHEY, SVGAGI. This CDR3 spans 13 amino acids. DNA for the CDR3: TGTGCCAGCAGTCGGGACAACTCCTACGAGCAGTACTTC. It codes for CASSRDNSYEQYF.

The J gene is TRBJ2-3, the V gene TRBV6-5; D is unresolved. The CDR3 has 11 residues. Germline V gives CDR1 MNHEY, CDR2 SVGAGI. The V end lost 2 bases, the J end lost 5 bases, and 2 bases lay between the germline ends. CDR3 sequence: CASSYQDTQYF. CDR3 sequence (DNA): TGTGCCAGCAGTTACCAAGATACGCAGTATTTT.

The chain recombines TRBV11-2 with TRBJ2-3; 14 nucleotides align to TRBD2. The CDR3 is 19 amino acids. Germline V gives CDR1 SGHAT, CDR2 FQNNGV. The junction had 11 bases not matched to a gene; V was cut back by 5 bases and J by 1 base. In DNA, the CDR3 is TGTGCCAGCAGCCAAGGGACTAGCGGGAGAGGGGGCGGCACAGATACGCAGTATTTT. This encodes CASSQGTSGRGGGTDTQYF.

This clone appeared once. The rearrangement joins TRBV7-9 to TRBJ1-6; D gene unclear. Trimming left V 1 base short and J 8 bases short, with 6 bases between. In germline, CDR1 is SEHNR, CDR2 FQNEAQ (reference sequence). The CDR3 runs to 13 residues. CDR3 residues: CASSLEWDSPLHF. CDR3 in DNA: TGTGCCAGCAGCTTAGAGTGGGATTCACCCCTCCACTTT.

V usage is TRBV5-1 and J usage is TRBJ2-4, with D perhaps TRBD2 (6 bases). Germline V lookup: CDR1 SGHRS, CDR2 YFSETQ. Trimming shortened V by 4 bases and J by 0 bases, and 11 bases separated the two germline ends. The CDR3 length is 15 residues. DNA for the CDR3: TGCGCCAGCAGCGGGGGGAGTGAAGCCAAAAACATTCAGTACTTC. Translating gives CASSGGSEAKNIQYF.

This rearrangement joins TRBV6-1 to TRBJ1-4; D is unclear. This CDR3 comprises 15 residues. The germline V gene has CDR1 MNHNS and CDR2 SASEGT. V lost 5 bases and J 5 bases, leaving 15 bases between the germline ends. The DNA for the CDR3 is TGTGCCAGCAGTTTTTCGCTACAGCTCAATGAAAAACTGTTTTTT. Encoded protein: CASSFSLQLNEKLFF.

This CDR3 reads CASSVNSASGTDEQYF. DNA for the CDR3: TGCGCCAGCAGTGTGAATTCGGCTAGCGGGACGGACGAGCAGTACTTC. The chain has TRBV10-1 and TRBJ2-7, with 9 nucleotides matching TRBD2. CDR1 and CDR2 from the germline V gene are WNHNN and SYGVQD (reference sequence). The CDR3 extends over 16 amino acids. J lost 5 bases, V lost 4 bases, and 12 bases had no gene match.

V gene TRBV5-1 combines with J gene TRBJ1-3; maybe TRBD1 (5 bases). Germline CDR1 SGHRS, CDR2 YFSETQ. The V gene lost 4 bases and the J gene lost 4 bases, with 12 bases spanning the gap. This CDR3 spans 14 amino acids. DNA of the CDR3: TGCGCCAGCAGCCCCGGGACGGAAGGAAACACCATATATTTT. Translation: CASSPGTEGNTIYF.

In this sample, this clone turned up once. The gene calls are TRBV10-1 and TRBJ2-3; the D gene is possibly TRBD1 (5 bases). V was shortened by 2 bases and J by 3 bases, with 6 bases between the two germline ends. The V gene's germline CDR1 is WNHNN and CDR2 SYGVQD (reference sequence). This CDR3 comprises 13 residues. The CDR3 spells CASSEAGTDTQYF. Written as DNA, the CDR3 is TGCGCCAGCAGTGAGGCAGGGACAGATACGCAGTATTTT.

V usage is TRBV27 and J usage is TRBJ2-2; D gene ambiguous. CDR1 and CDR2 (germline): MNHEY, SMNVEV (reference sequence). With 6 bases removed from V and 3 bases from J, the gap between germline ends came to 14 bases. This CDR3 region has 15 residues. As DNA, the CDR3 is TGTGCCAGCAGCCAGGCGGCAGGTTACACCGGGGAGCTGTTTTTT. It is translated as CASSQAAGYTGELFF.

This clone has only a few counts. The chain is built from TRBV6-1 and TRBJ2-7; D is possibly TRBD2 (6 bases). Trimming left V 10 bases short and J 3 bases short, with 13 bases between. This CDR3 comprises 12 residues. Germline-derived CDR1 and CDR2 are MNHNS and SASEGT. CDR3: CATRLGVYEQYF. CDR3 DNA: TGTGCCACCCGACTAGGGGTCTACGAGCAGTACTTC.

The chain couples TRBV5-1 to TRBJ2-7, with TRBD1 as a possible D gene (7 bases). The V and J ends lost 0 bases and 4 bases respectively, with 17 bases between them. CDR3 length: 16 amino acids. The V gene's germline CDR1 is SGHRS and CDR2 YFSETQ. CDR3 nucleotides: TGCGCCAGCAGCTTGGCCAGCGGCAGGGGGGCGTACGAGCAGTACTTC. Its translation is CASSLASGRGAYEQYF.

This rearrangement joins TRBV18 to TRBJ2-5; D ambiguous. Germline-derived CDR1 and CDR2 are KGHSH and LQKENI. The CDR3 is 21 residues long. The V and J ends lost 0 bases and 2 bases respectively, with 28 bases between them. The CDR3 DNA reads TGTGCCAGCTCACCACCCTTAGTCAACATAACCTTATCGCGGCTACAAGAGACCCAGTACTTC. This encodes CASSPPLVNITLSRLQETQYF.

The CDR3 here is CASSPPGLAGSYEQYF. In nucleotides, the CDR3 is TGTGCCAGCTCACCACCAGGACTAGCGGGAAGTTACGAGCAGTACTTC. The rearrangement links TRBV18 to TRBJ2-7; TRBD2 matches 12 bases. This CDR3 is built from 16 residues. Trimming at V came to 0 bases and at J to 4 bases, leaving 4 bases not matched to a gene. Germline assignment: CDR1 KGHSH and CDR2 LQKENI.

V is TRBV7-9 and J is TRBJ2-5, with D possibly matching TRBD1 (6 bases). The closer fit of TRBJ2-7 to the DNA end suggests the J call may be wrong. The CDR3 totals 13 residues. Germline CDR1 and CDR2: SEHNR and FQNEAQ (reference sequence). The CDR3 coding sequence is TGTGCCAGCAGTGGGGCAGGGGAAGGCGAGCAGTACTTC. Translating it yields CASSGAGEGEQYF.

The rearrangement links TRBV2 to TRBJ2-1; 8 positions agree with TRBD1. The germline gives CDR1 SNHLY, CDR2 FYNNEI. Trimming took 7 bases from V and 0 from J; bases not matched to a gene: 8. The CDR3 extends over 16 amino acids. The CDR3 sequence is CASKRGQGVSYNEQFF. Written as DNA, the CDR3 is TGTGCCAGCAAACGCGGACAGGGTGTCTCCTACAATGAGCAGTTCTTC.

This rearrangement joins TRBV7-2 to TRBJ2-7; TRBD2 might be the D (6 bases). The V end lost 0 bases, the J end lost 7 bases, and 13 bases lay between the germline ends. Germline CDR1 is SGHTA and CDR2 is FQGNSA. The CDR3 length is 14 residues. The CDR3 DNA sequence: TGTGCCAGCAGCTTAGCGGGAGGCCTCAGGGAGCAGTACTTC. This encodes CASSLAGGLREQYF.

The rearrangement uses TRBV27 and TRBJ1-5; a weak D match, TRBD1 (5 bases). The V end lost 9 bases, the J end lost 9 bases, and 18 bases lay between the germline ends. The CDR3 is 13 amino acids. Germline V gene lookup returns CDR1 MNHEY and CDR2 SMNVEV (reference sequence). CDR3 sequence reads: CASRPEGRLPQHF. The CDR3 DNA follows: TGTGCCAGTAGACCGGAGGGACGTTTGCCCCAGCATTTT.

The rearrangement links TRBV6-1 to TRBJ2-3; a weak D match, TRBD1 (6 bases). Deletions cut 1 base from V and 6 bases from J, with 14 bases between. Germline-derived CDR1 and CDR2 are MNHNS and SASEGT. This CDR3 spans 15 amino acids. The CDR3 DNA follows: TGTGCCAGCAGTGAAGGGACAGCGTACCGGGATACGCAGTATTTT. Translation: CASSEGTAYRDTQYF.

The genes are TRBV9 and TRBJ2-2, with TRBD1 as a possible D gene (6 bases). The V end lost 0 bases, the J end lost 7 bases, and 19 bases lay between the germline ends. From germline, CDR1 is SGDLS and CDR2 YYNGEE. CDR3 length: 17 residues. The CDR3 region has the DNA TGTGCCAGCAGCGTAGCTTTGGGGGCGCCTGGGGACGGGGAGCTGTTTTTT. Its protein product is CASSVALGAPGDGELFF.

The V gene is TRBV2, the J gene TRBJ2-1; 7 bases align to TRBD2. Germline CDR1 SNHLY, CDR2 FYNNEI. The J segment lost 7 bases and the V segment lost 5 bases, leaving 11 bases of the junction unmatched. CDR3 size: 15 residues. As DNA, the CDR3 is TGTGCCAGCAGTCTAAGTAGGGGACTAAGGAATGAGCAGTTCTTC. Residues: CASSLSRGLRNEQFF.

This chain joins TRBV6-4 and TRBJ1-1; unclear D gene. Per germline, CDR1 MRHNA and CDR2 SNTAGT. This CDR3 has 13 residues. The germline V and J ends were trimmed by 3 bases and 11 bases, with 16 bases remaining between them. The CDR3 nucleotides are TGTGCCAGCAGTGAATCGTATCCGGGGATTGCTTTCTTT. Translating gives CASSESYPGIAFF.